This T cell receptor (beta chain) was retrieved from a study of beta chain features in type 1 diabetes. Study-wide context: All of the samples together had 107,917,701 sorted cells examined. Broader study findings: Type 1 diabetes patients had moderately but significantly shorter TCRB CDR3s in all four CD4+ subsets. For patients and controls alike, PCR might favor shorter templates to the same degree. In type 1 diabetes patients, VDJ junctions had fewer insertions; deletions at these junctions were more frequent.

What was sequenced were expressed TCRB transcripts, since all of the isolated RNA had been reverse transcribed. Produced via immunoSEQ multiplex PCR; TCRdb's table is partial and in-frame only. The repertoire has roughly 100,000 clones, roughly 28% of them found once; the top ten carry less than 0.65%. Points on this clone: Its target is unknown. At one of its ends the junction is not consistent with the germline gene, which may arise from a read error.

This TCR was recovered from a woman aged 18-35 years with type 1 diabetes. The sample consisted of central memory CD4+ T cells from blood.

CDR3: CASSPTARSEIQYF. For the CDR3, the DNA is TGTGCCAGCAGCCCGACGGCTAGGAGCGAGATCCAGTACTTC. This chain connects TRBV9 to TRBJ2-5, with unresolved D. Germline V CDR1 and CDR2: SGDLS, YYNGEE. This CDR3 has 14 residues.